This T cell receptor beta chain was retrieved from a study of cytomegalovirus exposure and HLA in healthy donors. Study results and caveats: In a later analysis, at a false discovery rate of 0.05, 15,000 to 20,000 TCR beta sequences were associated with HLA alleles.

Use of 60 Vbeta and 13 Jbeta primers characterized the PCR. Only in-frame clones appear in the TCRdb table, and some are missing; sequencing was by immunoSEQ multiplex PCR. The sample yields approximately 150,000 clones, 75% to 90% seen once. The germline V gene encodes CDR1 MNHEY and CDR2 SMNVEV (reference sequence). Germline trimming cut 5 bases from V and 4 bases from J; bases unmatched to any gene: 11. The CDR3 runs 16 residues. This clone was found a few times. The antigen is unknown. This TCR derives from a woman in her thirties in good health and CMV-seronegative. V usage is TRBV27 and J usage is TRBJ1-1; 9 bases align to TRBD1. The sequenced sample consisted of PBMCs. CDR3 DNA: TGTGCCAGCAGTACGCGACAGGGGGGACCTAGCACTGAAGCTTTCTTT. Residues: CASSTRQGGPSTEAFF.